This TCR beta chain was retrieved from a study of blood T cell repertoires in COVID-19. For the study at large: Sources were T cells, B-cell-depleted T cells, or PBMCs; the material itself was cDNA or gDNA.

Per the original methods: Using reference gene primer amplification, nucleated cell counts were estimated. This table comes from immunoSEQ multiplex PCR, and its TCRdb copy is limited to in-frame clones, with some not included. Clone size and V and J calls were adopted from that table, with D and trimming inferred from the DNA. The table lists 350,000 to 450,000 clones, 75% to 90% of them singletons. The CDR3 extends over 15 amino acids. The germline V gene encodes CDR1 SGHDT and CDR2 YYEEEE. V gave up 4 bases and J gave up 5 bases; unmatched junction bases: 8. The Seattle patients joined while their infection was active and were tracked longitudinally afterward.

The receptor's source is an older woman with COVID-19, enrolled during active disease. V and J are TRBV5-6 and TRBJ2-3; the match to TRBD2 covers 9 bases. The sample was peripheral blood. Here the CDR3 DNA reads TGTGCCAGCAGCGGAACCCTAGCGGGGCGAGATACGCAGTATTTT. Protein product: CASSGTLAGRDTQYF.